This entry lists 13 T cell receptor beta chains sequenced from one sample in a study of human thymus T cells. Using immunoSEQ multiplex PCR, the repertoire was profiled, and TCRdb retains in-frame clones only, with some absent. The sample has 54,000 or so clones, over 85% seen once. The sequenced material came from blood. The receptors were sampled from a boy in the first two years of life with a congenital heart defect but otherwise immunologically healthy.

The chain uses TRBV6-1 and TRBJ1-5; D might be TRBD1 (5 bases). This CDR3 is 14 amino acids long. From germline, CDR1 is MNHNS and CDR2 SASEGT. Trimming shortened V by 2 bases and J by 3 bases, and 8 bases separated the two germline ends. As DNA, the CDR3 is TGTGCCAGCAGTGAACAGGGCGCCAATCAGCCCCAGCATTTT. It is translated as CASSEQGANQPQHF.

The chain joins TRBV28 to TRBJ2-7; 8 nucleotides align to TRBD1. Germline-derived CDR1 and CDR2 are MDHEN and SYDVKM. The CDR3 runs to 13 residues. With V trimmed by 8 bases and J by 1 base, 4 bases remained unmatched. CDR3 in DNA: TGTGCCAGCTTGGACAGGGCATCCTACGAGCAGTACTTC. Amino acid sequence: CASLDRASYEQYF.

The chain uses TRBV29-1 and TRBJ2-1; 10 bases align to TRBD2. Trimming removed 6 bases from V and 10 bases from J; junction bases left unmatched: 12. The CDR3 spans 14 residues. The germline V gene encodes CDR1 SQVTM and CDR2 ANQGSEA. The CDR3 region has the DNA TGCAGCGTACATAGCGGGGGGACCCTTATGGAGCAGTTCTTC. Its protein product is CSVHSGGTLMEQFF.

V is TRBV7-2 and J is TRBJ2-1; 7 bases agree with TRBD2. The CDR3 contains 16 residues. The V and J ends lost 8 bases and 1 base, in that order; junction bases with no gene match: 11. Germline V gives CDR1 SGHTA, CDR2 FQGNSA. For the CDR3, the DNA is TGTGCCAGCTCTCCGCGGGGCGGGGGATCCTACAATGAGCAGTTCTTC. Its translation is CASSPRGGGSYNEQFF.

The V call is TRBV15, the J call TRBJ2-3, with TRBD2 matching over 10 bases. J lost 1 base, V lost 6 bases, and 10 bases had no gene match. This CDR3 region has 17 residues. Germline V gives CDR1 LNHNV, CDR2 YYDKDF (reference sequence). CDR3 amino acids: CATRLKPGTSGTDTQYF. As DNA, the CDR3 is TGTGCCACCAGGCTGAAGCCCGGGACTAGCGGCACAGATACGCAGTATTTT.

CDR3 sequence reads: CASSLYLAPGPKNSPLHF. CDR3 bases: TGTGCCAGCAGCTTATATTTGGCCCCGGGACCTAAGAATTCACCCCTCCACTTT. The rearrangement joins TRBV11-2 to TRBJ1-6, with D tentatively TRBD1 (5 bases). V shed 2 bases and J shed 7 bases, with 21 bases lying between them. The CDR3 totals 18 residues. Germline V gives CDR1 SGHAT, CDR2 FQNNGV. The full variable domain, rest sourced from reference TRBV11-2 and TRBJ1-6, is EAGVAQSPRYKIIEKRQSVAFWCNPISGHATLYWYQQILGQGPKLLIQFQNNGVVDDSQLPKDRFSAERLKGVDSTLKIQPAKLEDSAVYLCASSLYLAPGPKNSPLHFGNGTRLTVT.

This clone appeared once. The chain uses TRBV7-9 and TRBJ2-2, with 7 bases fitting TRBD2. V shed 10 bases, J shed 1 base, and the junction held 9 bases outside the gene matches. The germline V gene has CDR1 SEHNR and CDR2 FQNEAQ (reference sequence). This CDR3 has 15 amino acids. This CDR3 reads CATLGGTVNTGELFF. In DNA form, the CDR3 reads TGTGCCACCCTGGGGGGGACCGTGAACACCGGGGAGCTGTTTTTT.

The rearrangement joins TRBV11-1 to TRBJ2-2; D gene ambiguous. Germline V gene lookup returns CDR1 SGHAT and CDR2 FQDESV (reference sequence). Between the trimmed V and J ends, which lost 0 bases and 4 bases, there was a span of 15 bases. The CDR3 has 17 residues. The CDR3 loop reads CASSLALSWGSTGELFF. In DNA, the CDR3 is TGTGCCAGCAGCTTAGCGTTATCGTGGGGAAGCACCGGGGAGCTGTTTTTT. Together with reference TRBV11-1 and TRBJ2-2, the CDR3 gives the full variable domain: EAEVAQSPRYKITEKSQAVAFWCDPISGHATLYWYRQILGQGPELLVQFQDESVVDDSQLPKDRFSAERLKGVDSTLKIQPAELGDSAMYLCASSLALSWGSTGELFFGEGSRLTVL.

The V gene is TRBV27, the J gene TRBJ2-5; 9 bases align to TRBD1. The CDR3 is 15 residues long. With V trimmed by 0 bases and J by 3 bases, 2 bases remained unmatched. Germline-derived CDR1 and CDR2 are MNHEY and SMNVEV (reference sequence). The CDR3 spells CASSLSGTGKETQYF. The CDR3 nucleotides are TGTGCCAGCAGTTTATCCGGGACAGGGAAAGAGACCCAGTACTTC.

In this sample, this clone turned up once. V and J are TRBV7-9 and TRBJ2-1, with a weak D call TRBD1 (6 bases). V lost 4 bases and J 7 bases, leaving 8 bases between the germline ends. Germline V gene data show CDR1 as SEHNR and CDR2 as FQNEAQ (reference sequence). There are 12 residues in the CDR3. CDR3 coding DNA: TGTGCCAGCAGCTCTCAGGGGAATGAGCAGTTCTTC. Translated, it gives CASSSQGNEQFF.

The gene calls are TRBV28 and TRBJ2-7, with 10 nucleotides matching TRBD1. From germline, CDR1 is MDHEN and CDR2 SYDVKM. Losses at the gene ends were 5 bases for V and 3 bases for J; bases not matched to a gene: 4. The CDR3 contains 14 residues. In DNA, the CDR3 is TGTGCCAGCAGTCGGACAGGGGGGAACTACGAGCAGTACTTC. Translation gives CASSRTGGNYEQYF.

In this sample, this clone turned up once. Here the CDR3 DNA reads TGTGCCAGCAGTTTGAGACAGGGGGCGATTGGGGCCAACGTCCTGACTTTC. Amino acids: CASSLRQGAIGANVLTF. The chain recombines TRBV28 with TRBJ2-6; 10 bases map to TRBD1. The germline V gene has CDR1 MDHEN and CDR2 SYDVKM. The CDR3 extends over 17 amino acids. V shed 3 bases and J 3 bases; nucleotides not matched to a gene: 5.

V is TRBV6-5 and J is TRBJ2-3, with D possibly being TRBD1 (5 bases). V lost 4 bases and J 9 bases, leaving 14 bases between the germline ends. This CDR3 region has 13 residues. Germline V gene data show CDR1 as MNHEY and CDR2 as SVGAGI. CDR3 bases: TGTGCCAGCAGTTCCCCAACTCAGGGAACGCAGTATTTT. This codes for CASSSPTQGTQYF.